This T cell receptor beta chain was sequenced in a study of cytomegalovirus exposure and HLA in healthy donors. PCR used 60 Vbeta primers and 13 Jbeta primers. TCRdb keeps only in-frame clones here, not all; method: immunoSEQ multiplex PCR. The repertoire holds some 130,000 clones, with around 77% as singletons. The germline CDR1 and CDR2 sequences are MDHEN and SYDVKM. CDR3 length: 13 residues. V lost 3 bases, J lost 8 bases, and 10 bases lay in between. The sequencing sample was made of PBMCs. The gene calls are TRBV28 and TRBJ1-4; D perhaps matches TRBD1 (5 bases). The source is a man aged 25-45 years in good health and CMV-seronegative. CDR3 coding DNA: TGTGCCAGCAGTTTCTCGCGACAGGAAAAACTGTTTTTT. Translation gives CASSFSRQEKLFF.